This T cell receptor beta chain was recorded in a study of regulatory T cells in long-lasting Graves disease. Study as a whole: Patients newly diagnosed with Graves' had been on antithyroid drugs for under 3 months.

The table lists this clonotype with many counts. Trimming removed 8 bases at V and 4 bases at J, with 15 bases between. The CDR3 spans 14 residues. CDR1 is KGHSH, CDR2 LQKENI, per germline. The time point is: newly diagnosed GD, antithyroid drugs for less than 3 months. PBMC RNA was the source of the TCR library. Investigators prepared the TCR beta libraries by applying iRepertoire HTBI primers and Arm-PCR of CDR3 regions. Using its own MiXCR run on the multiplex PCR reads, TCRdb lists one record per CDR3 protein. The profile shows more than 450,000 distinct CDR3 sequences, 15% to 20% of them singletons. In addition, the sample was reused for a study of T cells in Graves' hyperthyroidism and ophthalmopathy. That paper adds: Using the HTBI primer set, a first-round RT-PCR was run on the TCR CDR3.

The material sequenced was peripheral blood mononuclear cells (PBMCs), taken at new diagnosis, from a patient treated with antithyroid drugs. The J gene is TRBJ2-1, the V gene TRBV18; weak D call: TRBD1 (5 bases). The receptor's source is a man aged 35 to 55 with Graves disease. For the CDR3, the DNA is TGTGCCAGCAGCCCACAGACAGTATACAATGAGCAGTTCTTC. Translation gives CASSPQTVYNEQFF.